This T cell receptor (beta chain) is from a study of cytomegalovirus exposure and HLA in healthy donors. Study-wide results and caveats: HLA alleles showed associations with around 15,000 TCR beta sequences in a later analysis, at a 0.05 false discovery rate. The authors enumerated 180 or so TCR beta chains as linked to cytomegalovirus. Later analysis placed DRB1 highest and HLA-C lowest in TCR association rates, which differed by HLA locus. In an earlier analysis, about 87% or about 30%: the productive usage of most TCR beta V segments.

PCR involved 60 Vbeta and 13 Jbeta primers. The repertoire was sequenced with immunoSEQ multiplex PCR; TCRdb's copy has only in-frame clones and lacks some. The sample lists about 130,000 clones, 78% occurring once. This clone was observed once. Its antigen is not known. The CDR3 extends over 16 amino acids. CDR1 is SGHDN and CDR2 is FVKESK in the germline V gene. The V gene end was trimmed by 3 bases and the J gene end by 12 bases; junction bases not matched to a gene: 12. The sequence was obtained from a man aged 35-49 years in good health and CMV-seronegative. The rearrangement joins TRBV14 to TRBJ2-1, with 12 bases that match TRBD2. What was sequenced was PBMCs. In nucleotides, the CDR3 is TGTGCCAGCAGCCAGTTACTAGCGGGGGGTAGTCGTTTGCAGTTCTTC. Protein: CASSQLLAGGSRLQFF.